The T cell receptor (beta chain) described here comes from a study of monozygotic twins with inflammatory bowel disease. Comments on this clonotype: Its antigen is as yet unknown.

TCRdb re-called the 5' RACE reads; every CDR3 protein appears as one record, without DNA. The sample totals 150,000 to 200,000 distinct CDR3 sequences; its top ten clones hold approximately 7%. The CDR3 extends over 18 amino acids. Germline V lookup: CDR1 SGHVS, CDR2 FQNEAQ. Study-wide findings and caveats: Differences in immunosuppressive treatment may have been a source of added variability in patient repertoires. Different subtypes (of T cells) could not be told apart from one another. Whereas healthy co-twins had higher TCRbeta diversity (inverse Simpson), IBD patients had lower diversity.

What was sequenced was blood. This chain links TRBV7-8 with TRBJ2-5; with no DNA, the TCRdb D assignment of TRBD1 cannot be verified. The TCR sequence derives from a human donor with ulcerative colitis or Crohn's disease, or a healthy co-twin of an affected twin (not recorded which). The CDR3 protein is CASSSIFRDRGPGETQYF.